This entry lists 18 T cell receptor beta chains sequenced from one sample in a study of T cell repertoires in ileal Crohn's disease. Libraries were prepared by immunoSEQ multiplex PCR; TCRdb keeps only in-frame clonotypes and omits some of them. The data contain about 4,900 clones, 87% of them singletons. The sample comprised ileal tissue. Receptors originate from an adult with Crohn's disease.

The gene calls are TRBV14 and TRBJ1-1; no reliable D call. CDR1 and CDR2 (germline): SGHDN, FVKESK. The CDR3 runs 13 residues. The V end was cut by 5 bases, the J end by 4 bases, with 11 bases between. CDR3 region: CASSLTRGTEAFF. In DNA, the CDR3 is TGTGCCAGCAGCTTAACCCGGGGCACTGAAGCTTTCTTT.

This sequence joins TRBV30 and TRBJ2-3, with 8 bases fitting TRBD2. The CDR3 extends over 16 amino acids. The V segment lost 1 base and the J segment 0 bases; nucleotides outside the gene matches: 6. Germline values: CDR1 GTSNPN, CDR2 SVGIG (reference sequence). The DNA of the CDR3 is TGTGCCTGGAGTGGAAGCGGGGGAGCTAGCACAGATACGCAGTATTTT. This gives the protein CAWSGSGGASTDTQYF.

The chain recombines TRBV10-1 with TRBJ1-2, with 9 positions matching TRBD1. CDR1 is WNHNN and CDR2 is SYGVQD in the germline V gene (reference sequence). J lost 7 bases, V lost 3 bases, and 12 bases had no gene match. The CDR3 is made up of 16 amino acids. Here the CDR3 reads CASSDLYRDRVLGYTF. The CDR3 nucleotides are TGCGCCAGCAGTGATCTGTACCGGGACAGGGTGCTTGGCTACACCTTC.

The chain is built from TRBV27 and TRBJ1-2, with TRBD1 as a possible D gene (5 bases). The V and J ends lost 2 bases and 4 bases respectively, with 17 bases between them. Germline CDR1 MNHEY, CDR2 SMNVEV (reference sequence). The CDR3 extends over 16 amino acids. The CDR3 DNA reads as TGTGCCAGCAGTTTAATTTCGGGGGGTCCCCTCTATGGCTACACCTTC. It encodes CASSLISGGPLYGYTF.

This clone was seen only a few times. J is TRBJ1-2 and V is TRBV30, with D possibly being TRBD1 (5 bases). Looked up from germline, CDR1 is GTSNPN and CDR2 is SVGIG (reference sequence). The CDR3 loop spans 16 amino acids. Trimming stripped 2 bases from V and 7 bases from J, with 23 bases between. CDR3 nucleotides: TGTGCCTGGAGTTCCATTCGCGGGACTCCGAGGACTGGCTACACCTTC. The encoded protein is CAWSSIRGTPRTGYTF.

The rearrangement links TRBV4-2 to TRBJ2-2; tentatively, D is TRBD2 (6 bases). This CDR3 is built from 17 residues. Germline V lookup: CDR1 LGHNA, CDR2 YNFKEQ. The V end was cut by 1 base, the J end by 2 bases, with 14 bases between. CDR3 residues: CASSQGETRGNTGELFF. For the CDR3, the DNA is TGTGCCAGCAGCCAAGGGGAGACTAGAGGTAACACCGGGGAGCTGTTTTTT.

CDR3: CASRMTGGAGEKLFF. In DNA form, the CDR3 reads TGTGCCAGCAGGATGACAGGGGGCGCGGGTGAAAAACTGTTTTTT. The chain uses TRBV2 and TRBJ1-4, with 10 bases that match TRBD1. The CDR3 runs 15 residues. Germline CDR1 and CDR2: SNHLY and FYNNEI. V shed 6 bases and J 7 bases; nucleotides not matched to a gene: 8.

The V call is TRBV2, the J call TRBJ2-3; possibly TRBD2 for D (6 bases). This CDR3 is 13 amino acids long. Germline V lookup: CDR1 SNHLY, CDR2 FYNNEI. Between the trimmed V and J ends, which lost 4 bases and 3 bases, there was a span of 8 bases. The CDR3 here is CASSAGGTDTQYF. The CDR3 DNA reads as TGTGCCAGCAGTGCCGGGGGAACAGATACGCAGTATTTT.

The chain joins TRBV5-1 to TRBJ2-2; TRBD2 matches at 10 bases. The V segment lost 2 bases and the J segment 4 bases; nucleotides outside the gene matches: 2. The V gene's germline CDR1 is SGHRS and CDR2 YFSETQ. This CDR3 comprises 15 residues. The CDR3: CASSLLAGRTGELFF. Here the CDR3 DNA reads TGCGCCAGCAGCTTACTAGCGGGACGCACCGGGGAGCTGTTTTTT.

The V call is TRBV7-9, the J call TRBJ1-1, with D tentatively TRBD1 (6 bases). Germline V gives CDR1 SEHNR, CDR2 FQNEAQ (reference sequence). The CDR3 spans 14 residues. Deletions cut 3 bases from V and 1 base from J, with 9 bases between. CDR3 protein: CASSFGQQNTEAFF. The CDR3 coding sequence is TGTGCCAGCAGCTTCGGACAGCAGAACACTGAAGCTTTCTTT.

The rearrangement joins TRBV6-1 to TRBJ2-3; 15 bases match TRBD2. This CDR3 is 15 amino acids long. With V trimmed by 9 bases and J by 5 bases, 6 bases remained unmatched. CDR1 is MNHNS and CDR2 is SASEGT in the germline V gene. CDR3 bases: TGTGCCAGTCGGGGACTAGCGGGGGGCAGAGATACGCAGTATTTT. Amino acids: CASRGLAGGRDTQYF.

V is TRBV7-9 and J is TRBJ1-6; 9 bases line up with TRBD1. The CDR3 extends over 16 amino acids. V dropped 5 bases and J dropped 6; count of bases not matched to a gene: 8. Germline V gives CDR1 SEHNR, CDR2 FQNEAQ (reference sequence). CDR3 residues: CASSRWTGVGNSPLHF. For the CDR3, the DNA is TGTGCCAGCAGCCGTTGGACAGGGGTTGGTAATTCACCCCTCCACTTT.

To note about this clone: No DNA is shown, since the ends of the CDR3 on it are uncertain; the CDR3 is the one TCRdb lists. The rearrangement links TRBV23-1 to TRBJ2-5; the D call in the table, TRBD2, was not verified against the DNA. TRBV23-1 carries the ORF label, with uncertain function. The length of the CDR3 is 15 amino acids, counting both ends. CDR3: CASSQWRGFLETQYF.

The J gene is TRBJ2-7, the V gene TRBV25-1, with D perhaps TRBD2 (7 bases). Trimming shortened V by 4 bases and J by 0 bases, and 19 bases separated the two germline ends. CDR1 and CDR2 (germline): MGHDK, SYGVNS. The CDR3 sequence is 17 residues long. CDR3 DNA sequence: TGTGCCAGCAGTGCCCAAAAGGGGGGGGGCAGCTCCTACGAGCAGTACTTC. This encodes CASSAQKGGGSSYEQYF.

A few counts support this clone. V and J are TRBV4-1 and TRBJ2-7; 12 bases match TRBD2. This CDR3 region has 17 residues. The trim removed 1 base at V and 3 bases at J, leaving 7 bases unmatched. Germline V gene lookup returns CDR1 MGHRA and CDR2 YSYEKL. The CDR3 spells CASSQAPTSGGFYEQYF. For the CDR3, the DNA is TGCGCCAGCAGCCAAGCTCCTACTAGCGGGGGGTTCTACGAGCAGTACTTC.

The CDR3 DNA reads as TGTGCCAGCAGCTGGTCCTCGGGTGTAAATTCTGGGGCCAACGTCCTGACTTTC. Encoded protein: CASSWSSGVNSGANVLTF. This chain uses TRBV7-8 with TRBJ2-6; D is undetermined. Trimming took 4 bases from V and 1 from J, leaving 17 bases between them. This CDR3 contains 18 residues. Germline loops: CDR1 SGHVS, CDR2 FQNEAQ.

The rearrangement uses TRBV29-1 and TRBJ2-7; possibly TRBD2 for D (6 bases). Between the trimmed V and J ends, which lost 3 bases and 1 base, there was a span of 13 bases. Looked up from germline, CDR1 is SQVTM and CDR2 is ANQGSEA. The CDR3 totals 14 residues. This chain's CDR3 is CSVDRDGRSYEQYF. The CDR3 region has the DNA TGCAGCGTTGACCGGGACGGGAGATCCTACGAGCAGTACTTC.

The V call is TRBV2, the J call TRBJ1-5; unclear D gene. The germline V gene has CDR1 SNHLY and CDR2 FYNNEI. The ends were cut back, 6 bases at V and 2 bases at J, with 14 bases in the middle. This CDR3 is 15 amino acids long. CDR3 in amino acids: CASRATGVRNQPQHF. In DNA form, the CDR3 reads TGTGCCAGCAGGGCGACGGGTGTTCGCAATCAGCCCCAGCATTTT.